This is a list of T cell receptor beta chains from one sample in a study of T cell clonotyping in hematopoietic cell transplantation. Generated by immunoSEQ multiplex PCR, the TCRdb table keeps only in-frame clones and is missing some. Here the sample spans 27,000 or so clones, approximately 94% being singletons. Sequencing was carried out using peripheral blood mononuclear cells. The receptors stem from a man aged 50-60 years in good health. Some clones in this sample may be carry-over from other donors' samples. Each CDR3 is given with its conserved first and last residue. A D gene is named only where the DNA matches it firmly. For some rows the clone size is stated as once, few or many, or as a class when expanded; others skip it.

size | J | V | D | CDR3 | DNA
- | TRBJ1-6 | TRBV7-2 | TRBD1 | CASLPEGASSYNSPLHF | TGTGCCAGCCTACCTGAGGGGGCCAGCTCCTATAATTCACCCCTCCACTTT
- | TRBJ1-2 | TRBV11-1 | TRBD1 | CASSHRGTDGYTF | TGTGCCAGCAGCCACCGCGGGACAGATGGCTACACCTTC
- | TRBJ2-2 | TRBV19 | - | CASSRGRLANTGELFF | TGTGCCAGTAGTAGGGGCAGGCTCGCGAACACCGGGGAGCTGTTTTTT
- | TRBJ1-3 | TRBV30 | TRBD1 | CAWNRGRVSGNTIYF | TGTGCCTGGAACAGGGGGCGCGTTTCTGGAAACACCATATATTTT
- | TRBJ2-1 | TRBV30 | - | CAWMEGLQGDEQFF | TGTGCCTGGATGGAGGGTCTTCAGGGGGATGAGCAGTTCTTC
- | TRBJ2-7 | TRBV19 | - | CASRSRTPSYEQYF | TGTGCCAGTAGATCGAGGACACCCTCCTACGAGCAGTACTTC
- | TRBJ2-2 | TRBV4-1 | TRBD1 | CAIRDSNTGELFF | TGCGCCATTCGGGACAGCAACACCGGGGAGCTGTTTTTT
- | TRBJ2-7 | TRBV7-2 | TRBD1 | CASSSDRGRRYEQYF | TGTGCCAGCAGCTCCGACAGGGGAAGACGCTACGAGCAGTACTTC
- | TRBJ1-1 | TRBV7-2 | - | CASIRSQGEAFF | TGTGCCAGCATCCGTTCACAGGGAGAAGCTTTCTTT
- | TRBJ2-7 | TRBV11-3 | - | CASSQEGQSSYEQYF | TGTGCCAGCAGCCAGGAGGGACAGAGCTCCTACGAGCAGTACTTC
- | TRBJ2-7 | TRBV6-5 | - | CASSYLGTSYEQYF | TGTGCCAGCAGTTATCTGGGGACCTCCTACGAGCAGTACTTC
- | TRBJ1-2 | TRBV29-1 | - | CSVEDGGEGYTF | TGCAGCGTTGAAGATGGTGGGGAAGGCTACACCTTC
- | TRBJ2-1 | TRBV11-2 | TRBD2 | CASSLGASGAYNEQFF | TGTGCCAGCAGCTTAGGGGCTAGCGGGGCGTACAATGAGCAGTTCTTC
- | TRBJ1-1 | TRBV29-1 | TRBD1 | CSVQDRTGGSAEAFF | TGCAGCGTTCAAGATAGAACAGGGGGAAGCGCTGAAGCTTTCTTT
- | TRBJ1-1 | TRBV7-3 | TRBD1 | CASIDKDRGREGTEAFF | TGTGCCAGCATCGACAAGGACAGGGGAAGGGAGGGCACTGAAGCTTTCTTT
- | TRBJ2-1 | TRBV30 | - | CAWIGGIGQFF | TGTGCCTGGATTGGGGGGATAGGGCAGTTCTTC
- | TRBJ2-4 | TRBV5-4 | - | CASSLVAGAKNIQYF | TGTGCCAGCAGCTTGGTAGCAGGGGCCAAAAACATTCAGTACTTC
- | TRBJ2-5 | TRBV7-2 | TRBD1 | CASSRTGDETQYF | TGTGCCAGCAGCAGGACAGGGGACGAGACCCAGTACTTC
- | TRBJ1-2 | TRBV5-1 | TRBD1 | CASSPKGTEGYTF | TGCGCCAGCAGCCCAAAGGGGACAGAAGGCTACACCTTC
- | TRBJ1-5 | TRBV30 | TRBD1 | CAWSRDSSNQPQHF | TGTGCCTGGAGTCGGGACAGCAGCAATCAGCCCCAGCATTTT
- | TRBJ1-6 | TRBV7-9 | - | CASSQGTDSPLHF | TGTGCCAGCAGCCAGGGGACGGATTCACCCCTCCACTTT
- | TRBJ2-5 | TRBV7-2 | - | CASSHTGPKETQYF | TGTGCCAGCAGCCATACAGGACCAAAAGAGACCCAGTACTTC
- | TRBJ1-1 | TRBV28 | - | CASSLASVQGHTEAFF | TGTGCCAGCAGTTTAGCCTCGGTCCAGGGGCACACTGAAGCTTTCTTT
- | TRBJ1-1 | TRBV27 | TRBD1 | CASCVWEGAAEAFF | TGTGCCAGCTGTGTTTGGGAGGGGGCGGCAGAAGCTTTCTTT
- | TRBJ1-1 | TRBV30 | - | CAWSGITLATEAFF | TGTGCCTGGAGTGGGATAACTTTGGCCACTGAAGCTTTCTTT
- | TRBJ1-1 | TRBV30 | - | CAWSVQGNTEAFF | TGTGCCTGGAGTGTTCAGGGGAACACTGAAGCTTTCTTT
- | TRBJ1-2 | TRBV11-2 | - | CASSLEGRPVYGYTF | TGTGCCAGCAGCTTAGAAGGCAGACCTGTTTATGGCTACACCTTC
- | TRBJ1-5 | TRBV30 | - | CAWSVPRGYRSQPQHF | TGTGCCTGGAGTGTACCCCGGGGTTACAGGAGTCAGCCCCAGCATTTT
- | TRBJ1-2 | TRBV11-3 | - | CASSSNDGYTF | TGTGCCAGCAGCTCCAATGATGGCTACACCTTC
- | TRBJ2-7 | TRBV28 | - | CASSLFPLSYEQYF | TGTGCCAGCAGTTTATTCCCCCTCTCCTACGAGCAGTACTTC
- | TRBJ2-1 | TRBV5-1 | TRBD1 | CASSQGQGNYNEQFF | TGCGCCAGCAGCCAGGGACAGGGAAACTACAATGAGCAGTTCTTC
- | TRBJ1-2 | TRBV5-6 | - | CASSYDSYGYTF | TGTGCCAGCAGCTACGACAGCTATGGCTACACCTTC
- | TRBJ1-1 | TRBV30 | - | CAWSVGRGEAFF | TGTGCCTGGAGTGTAGGACGGGGAGAAGCTTTCTTT
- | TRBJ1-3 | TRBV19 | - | CASSIDLSSTIYF | TGTGCCAGTAGTATCGACCTATCGTCCACCATATATTTT
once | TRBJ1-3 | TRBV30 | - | CAWSVQGGNTIYF | TGTGCCTGGAGTGTACAAGGAGGAAACACCATATATTTT
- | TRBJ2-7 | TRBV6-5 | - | CASSRQGKSYEQYF | TGTGCCAGCAGTCGGCAGGGTAAAAGTTACGAGCAGTACTTC
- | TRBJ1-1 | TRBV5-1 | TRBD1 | CASSVNGDSGTEAFF | TGCGCCAGCAGCGTAAATGGGGACAGCGGGACTGAAGCTTTCTTT
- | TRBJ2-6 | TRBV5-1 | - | CASSPVVGANVLTF | TGCGCCAGCAGCCCGGTCGTTGGGGCCAACGTCCTGACTTTC
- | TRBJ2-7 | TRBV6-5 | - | CASSFYRGGTYEQYF | TGTGCCAGCAGTTTTTACAGGGGAGGGACCTACGAGCAGTACTTC
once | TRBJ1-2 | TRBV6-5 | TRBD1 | CASSYSSGQGRYGYTF | TGTGCCAGCAGTTACTCGTCAGGACAGGGAAGATATGGCTACACCTTC
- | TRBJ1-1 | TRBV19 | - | CASSLGTEAFF | TGTGCCAGTAGTTTGGGCACTGAAGCTTTCTTT
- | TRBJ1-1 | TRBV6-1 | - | CASGETANTEAFF | TGTGCCAGCGGCGAGACAGCGAACACTGAAGCTTTCTTT
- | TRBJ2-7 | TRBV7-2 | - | CASSLVVRQDTPYEQYF | TGTGCCAGCAGCTTAGTAGTTAGACAGGATACACCCTACGAGCAGTACTTC
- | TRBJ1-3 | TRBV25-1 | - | CASSDSGTGNTIYF | TGTGCCAGCAGTGATTCAGGGACTGGAAACACCATATATTTT
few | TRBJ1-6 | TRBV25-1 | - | CASSEGAGDSPLHF | TGTGCCAGCAGTGAGGGGGCAGGGGATTCACCCCTCCACTTT
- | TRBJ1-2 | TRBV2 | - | CASSDRGRPGGSHGYTF | TGTGCCAGCAGTGATCGCGGACGGCCCGGAGGGAGCCATGGCTACACCTTC
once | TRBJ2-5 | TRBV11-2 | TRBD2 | CASSDRTSTLGTQYF | TGTGCCAGCAGCGATCGGACTAGCACATTAGGGACCCAGTACTTC